The 8 T cell receptor beta chains below were found in one sample sequenced in a study of cytomegalovirus exposure and HLA in healthy donors. PCR primers comprised 60 Vbeta and 13 Jbeta primers. The table came from immunoSEQ multiplex PCR; TCRdb's copy has only in-frame clones and leaves some out. The sample has approximately 170,000 clones; over 70% are singletons. Specimen: PBMCs. The receptor source for this set is a woman aged 40-49 years in good health and CMV-seropositive.

This clone showed up many times. The chain has TRBV30 and TRBJ2-7; TRBD2 agrees at 8 bases. Germline trimming cut 0 bases from V and 12 bases from J; bases unmatched to any gene: 10. The CDR3 runs to 13 residues. Germline lookup yields CDR1 GTSNPN and CDR2 SVGIG (reference sequence). The CDR3 here is CAWSVVRGGVRYF. In DNA, the CDR3 is TGTGCCTGGAGTGTAGTCCGGGGGGGCGTTAGGTACTTC.

The V and J genes are TRBV7-2 and TRBJ2-7; 8 bases line up with TRBD1. Germline V gene lookup returns CDR1 SGHTA and CDR2 FQGNSA. V gave up 5 bases and J gave up 4 bases; unmatched junction bases: 4. The CDR3 spans 13 residues. The CDR3 DNA reads as TGTGCCAGCAGCCTCAGGGGGCAATACGAGCAGTACTTC. Protein sequence: CASSLRGQYEQYF.

The chain couples TRBV5-1 to TRBJ2-7; possibly TRBD2 for D (6 bases). V was shortened by 4 bases and J by 0 bases, with 14 bases between the two germline ends. CDR3 length: 15 residues. Germline V CDR1 and CDR2: SGHRS, YFSETQ. CDR3 nucleotide sequence: TGCGCCAGCAGCCGACGGGACTCCCTCTCCTACGAGCAGTACTTC. As protein: CASSRRDSLSYEQYF. Full variable domain (missing parts from reference TRBV5-1 and TRBJ2-7): KAGVTQTPRYLIKTRGQQVTLSCSPISGHRSVSWYQQTPGQGLQFLFEYFSETQRNKGNFPGRFSGRQFSNSRSEMNVSTLELGDSALYLCASSRRDSLSYEQYFGPGTRLTVT.

V and J are TRBV4-3 and TRBJ1-2, with 7 bases lining up with TRBD1. This CDR3 region has 15 residues. CDR1 and CDR2 (germline): LGHNA, YSLEER. Trimming at V came to 3 bases and at J to 0 bases, leaving 4 bases not matched to a gene. CDR3 sequence (DNA): TGCGCCAGCAGCCAGCCAGGGACAGCTAACTATGGCTACACCTTC. As protein: CASSQPGTANYGYTF.

CDR3 in amino acids: CGCLGGPSTYEQYF. DNA for the CDR3: TGTGGCTGTCTGGGGGGACCCTCTACCTACGAGCAGTACTTC. The chain has TRBV30 and TRBJ2-5; D perhaps matches TRBD2 (6 bases). The last part of the DNA fits TRBJ2-7 better; the J call may be wrong. The CDR3 is 14 amino acids. CDR1 and CDR2 (germline): GTSNPN, SVGIG (reference sequence).

V gene TRBV9 combines with J gene TRBJ2-5; 14 nucleotides agree with TRBD2. CDR1 and CDR2 from the germline V gene are SGDLS and YYNGEE. The CDR3 totals 18 residues. V trimming: 0 bases; J trimming: 3 bases; junction bases outside the gene matches: 7. The CDR3 sequence: CASSVGLAGGLAKETQYF. The DNA for the CDR3 is TGTGCCAGCAGCGTAGGACTAGCGGGGGGGCTTGCAAAAGAGACCCAGTACTTC.

In its sample, this clone was seen once. The chain combines TRBV19 with TRBJ1-1; 7 bases line up with TRBD1. This CDR3 comprises 15 residues. Germline CDR1 reads LNHDA; CDR2 reads SQIVND (reference sequence). With 4 bases clipped from V and 0 bases from J, the junction kept 5 bases outside the gene matches. The CDR3 region is CASSKGTAVNTEAFF. CDR3 DNA: TGTGCCAGTAGTAAAGGGACAGCGGTGAACACTGAAGCTTTCTTT.

V gene TRBV6-6 combines with J gene TRBJ1-4; 7 nucleotides align to TRBD1. J was trimmed by 5 bases and V by 10 bases; bases with no gene match: 10. Germline loops: CDR1 MNHNY, CDR2 SVGAGI (reference sequence). The CDR3 covers 14 residues. This chain's CDR3 is CATKRTGENEKLFF. CDR3 in DNA: TGTGCCACCAAACGGACAGGAGAAAATGAAAAACTGTTTTTT.